The rows below give T cell receptor beta chains drawn from one sample of a study of shared clonotypes between healthy human individuals. Some clones are missing from TCRdb's copy, which holds only in-frame ones; the method was immunoSEQ multiplex PCR. The data hold some 660,000 clones, with less than 80% observed a single time. Input material: memory CD4+ T cells sorted from blood. These receptor sequences come from a woman under 40 in good health. The CDR3 runs from the conserved cysteine through the conserved F or W. The D gene is left open where the match is weak. Size tells how often a clone was seen (once, few, many) or the class of an expanded clone, and some rows leave it out.

>TRBV28|18|.|TRBJ1-3|.
TGTGCCAGCAGTCAAAACAAACAGTTAAGGAGCTCTGGAAACACCATATATTTT
CASSQNKQLRSSGNTIYF
>TRBV29-1|13|TRBD2|TRBJ2-1|.
TGCAGCGTTTTACTAGCGGGAGGCAATGAGCAGTTCTTC
CSVLLAGGNEQFF
>TRBV2|14|TRBD2|TRBJ2-7|.
TGTGCCAGCAGGGAAGGGACTAGCGGCTACGAGCAGTACTTC
CASREGTSGYEQYF
>TRBV28|16|.|TRBJ1-2|.
TGTGCCAGCAGTTTACCCGGTGGAGGGACAAGTTATGGCTACACCTTC
CASSLPGGGTSYGYTF
>TRBV7-2|14|.|TRBJ1-1|.
TGTGCCAGCAGCTTAATCCGTGGGTTCGCTGAAGCTTTCTTT
CASSLIRGFAEAFF
>TRBV28|15|TRBD2|TRBJ2-1|few
TGTGCCATCGGACTAGCGGGAGGCCAATACAATGAGCAGTTCTTC
CAIGLAGGQYNEQFF
>TRBV5-4|15|.|TRBJ2-2|.
TGTGCCAGCAGCTTGGGGGGCATGAACACCGGGGAGCTGTTTTTT
CASSLGGMNTGELFF
>TRBV27|13|.|TRBJ2-1|once
TGTGCCAGCAGTTTATTAGGGTACAATGAGCAGTTCTTC
CASSLLGYNEQFF
>TRBV5-1|15|.|TRBJ2-1|.
TGCGCCAGCAGCTTATCCAGCGGCGGATACAATGAGCAGTTCTTC
CASSLSSGGYNEQFF
>TRBV28|16|TRBD1|TRBJ2-5|.
TGTGCCAGCAGTCTCTACTCCGGGACAGGGTGGGAGACCCAGTACTTC
CASSLYSGTGWETQYF
>TRBV7-2|15|.|TRBJ2-3|.
TGTGCCAGCAGCCTTGGGACTCCCCGCACAGATACGCAGTATTTT
CASSLGTPRTDTQYF
>TRBV5-1|12|.|TRBJ2-7|.
TGCGCCAGCAGCTTGACAGACTACGAGCAGTACTTC
CASSLTDYEQYF
>TRBV7-3|17|TRBD2|TRBJ2-1|.
TGTGCCAGCAGCTCGTCGGGACTAGCGGGAAAGTACAATGAGCAGTTCTTC
CASSSSGLAGKYNEQFF
>TRBV7-7|13|.|TRBJ2-2|many
TGTGCCAGCAGCTTACAGGGAAACGGGGAGCTGTTTTTT
CASSLQGNGELFF
>TRBV4-2|15|TRBD1|TRBJ2-2|few
TGTGCCAGCAGCCCCGGGACAGACAACACCGGGGAGCTGTTTTTT
CASSPGTDNTGELFF
>TRBV19|15|.|TRBJ1-5|.
TGTGCCAGTAGTATAAGGGGCAGGGATGGACAGCCCCAGCATTTT
CASSIRGRDGQPQHF